What follows are 14 T cell receptor beta chains derived from one specimen sequenced in a study of monozygotic twins with inflammatory bowel disease. TCRdb re-called the 5' RACE reads; one entry per CDR3 protein, DNA not given. The sample includes approximately 200,000 distinct CDR3 sequences. The material sequenced was blood. Source of these receptors: a human donor with ulcerative colitis or Crohn's disease, or a healthy co-twin of an affected twin (not recorded which).

The gene calls are TRBV14 and TRBJ2-3. The germline V gene has CDR1 SGHDN and CDR2 FVKESK. CDR3 length: 13 residues. The CDR3 spells CASSQDIVAGKYF.

V is TRBV7-3 and J is TRBJ1-1. The CDR3 contains 13 residues. Germline loops: CDR1 SGHTA, CDR2 FQGTGA. The CDR3 loop reads CASSLVGSTEAFF.

The V call is TRBV30, the J call TRBJ1-1. The CDR3 consists of 14 residues. CDR1 and CDR2 from the germline V gene are GTSNPN and SVGIG (reference sequence). CDR3: CAWSEVGMNTEAFF. Drawing the rest from reference TRBV30 and TRBJ1-1, the complete variable domain is SQTIHQWPATLVQPVGSPLSLECTVEGTSNPNLYWYRQAAGRGLQLLFYSVGIGQISSEVPQNLSASRPQDRQFILSSKKLLLSDSGFYLCAWSEVGMNTEAFFGQGTRLTVV.

J is TRBJ2-6 and V is TRBV7-3. This CDR3 spans 12 amino acids. Germline V lookup: CDR1 SGHTA, CDR2 FQGTGA. The CDR3 spells CASGAGANVLTF.

The gene calls are TRBV27 and TRBJ2-7; the D call of TRBD2 rests on TCRdb alone, since no DNA is present to check it. The V gene's germline CDR1 is MNHEY and CDR2 SMNVEV (reference sequence). The CDR3 has 20 amino acids. The CDR3 protein is CASSLSAWTSGGHPSYEQYF.

The rearrangement links TRBV5-1 to TRBJ2-5; TCRdb indicates TRBD2, and absent DNA this call remains unverified. The CDR3 totals 15 residues. The germline CDR1 and CDR2 sequences are SGHRS and YFSETQ. The CDR3 sequence is CASSSTGGLQETQYF.

The chain employs TRBV6-2 or TRBV6-3 and TRBJ1-5; TCRdb outputs TRBD1, but without DNA this stays unchecked. The CDR3 totals 15 residues. The germline gives CDR1 MNHEY, CDR2 SVGEGT. CDR3 sequence reads: CASSRGQESNQPQHF.

This sequence joins TRBV7-2 and TRBJ2-7; TCRdb's D call of TRBD1 is untestable without DNA. CDR3 length equals 15 residues. Germline V gene data show CDR1 as SGHTA and CDR2 as FQGNSA. The CDR3 region is CASSLSLTVSYEQYF. Combining the CDR3 with reference TRBV7-2 and TRBJ2-7 gives the whole variable domain GAGVSQSPSNKVTEKGKDVELRCDPISGHTALYWYRQSLGQGLEFLIYFQGNSAPDKSGLPSDRFSAERTGGSVSTLTIQRTQQEDSAVYLCASSLSLTVSYEQYFGPGTRLTVT.

The chain's CDR3 is CASSLGLASNDAQYF. The chain couples TRBV7-9 to TRBJ2-3; with no DNA, the TCRdb D assignment of TRBD2 cannot be verified. The length of the CDR3 is 15 residues. Germline lookup yields CDR1 SEHNR and CDR2 FQNEAQ (reference sequence).

This chain joins TRBV7-8 and TRBJ1-5; TCRdb returns TRBD1, unconfirmable since there is no DNA. The CDR3 sequence is 17 residues long. Germline V gene lookup returns CDR1 SGHVS and CDR2 FQNEAQ. This CDR3 is CASSLNRTTGVDQPQHF.

This sequence joins TRBV27 and TRBJ2-1. CDR3 length: 17 residues. Germline assignment: CDR1 MNHEY and CDR2 SMNVEV (reference sequence). This chain's CDR3 is CASSRNPARGARNEQFF.

The V and J genes are TRBV20-1 and TRBJ1-2; without DNA, the TCRdb call of TRBD1 cannot be checked. The germline V gene has CDR1 DFQATT and CDR2 SNEGSKA (reference sequence). The CDR3 extends over 15 amino acids. The CDR3 protein is CSAVNPRQGDYGYTF.

The chain combines TRBV2 with TRBJ2-5; TCRdb indicates TRBD1, and absent DNA this call remains unverified. This CDR3 has 15 residues. The germline V gene has CDR1 SNHLY and CDR2 FYNNEI. The CDR3 region is CASTSDRGSQETQYF.

The chain combines TRBV15 with TRBJ2-2; the TCRdb D gene call, TRBD1, has no DNA to confirm it. The CDR3 covers 17 residues. Germline V CDR1 and CDR2: LNHNV, YYDKDF (reference sequence). The CDR3 here is CATSRPRVTGVTGELFF. The complete variable domain, with remaining parts taken from reference TRBV15 and TRBJ2-2, reads DAMVIQNPRYQVTQFGKPVTLSCSQTLNHNVMYWYQQKSSQAPKLLFHYYDKDFNNEADTPDNFQSRRPNTSFCFLDIRSPGLGDTAMYLCATSRPRVTGVTGELFFGEGSRLTVL.